This TCR beta chain comes out of a study of cytomegalovirus exposure and HLA in healthy donors. General observations from the study: An analysis done earlier found most TCR beta V segments productive about 87% or about 30% of the time. In a later analysis, at a false discovery rate of 0.05, roughly 16,000 TCR beta sequences matched HLA alleles. A later examination showed that TCR association rates differed by HLA locus, with DRB1 most and HLA-C fewest.

Though nominally healthy at sampling, donors likely had unrecorded immune exposures. Comment on this clone: What it recognizes is unknown.

The study ran its PCR with 60 Vbeta and 13 Jbeta primers. TCRdb's copy holds only in-frame clones and misses some; the assay was immunoSEQ multiplex PCR. The table includes 150,000 to 190,000 clones, around 75% detected once. Germline CDR1 reads MGHRA; CDR2 reads YSYEKL. V was pared by 9 bases and J by 8 bases, with 17 bases of the junction left unmatched. The CDR3 consists of 16 residues. The sample was PBMCs. V and J are TRBV4-1 and TRBJ2-1; 9 bases line up with TRBD2. The origin of this receptor is a man younger than 35 in good health and CMV-seronegative. This chain's CDR3 is CASTQTGTSPLHEQFF. In nucleotides, the CDR3 is TGCGCCAGTACTCAAACCGGGACTAGCCCCCTCCATGAGCAGTTCTTC.